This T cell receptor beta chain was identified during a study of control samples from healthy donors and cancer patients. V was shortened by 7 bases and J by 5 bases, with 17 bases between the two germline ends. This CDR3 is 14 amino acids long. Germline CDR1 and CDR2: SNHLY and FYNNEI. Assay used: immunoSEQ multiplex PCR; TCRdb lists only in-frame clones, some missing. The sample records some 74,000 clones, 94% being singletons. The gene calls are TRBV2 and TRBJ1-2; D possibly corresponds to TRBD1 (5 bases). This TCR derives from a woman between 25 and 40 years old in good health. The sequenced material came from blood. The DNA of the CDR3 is TGTGCCAGCAATACGGGGACGGGGAAATATGGCTACACCTTC. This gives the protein CASNTGTGKYGYTF.